What follows are 23 T cell receptor beta chains derived from one specimen sequenced in a study of T cells after yellow fever vaccination (dated by TCRdb to between 2017 and 2020). What this sample's treatment or condition label stands for: live attenuated yellow fever vaccine strain. To prepare the library, 5' RACE was applied. Sequencing was carried out with an Illumina NovaSeq 6000. TCRdb reran the public reads through fastp at Q25 and MiXCR, keeping productive beta chains. Identical CDR3 protein sequences are pooled into one entry, listed with their most common genes and DNA. The sample includes about 300,000 distinct CDR3 sequences, with 3% to 4.5% observed a single time. The ten largest clonotypes hold about 24% of the sample. Here the sequenced sample was PBMCs, taken 5 days after the yellow fever booster vaccination. The origin of the receptors is a man younger than 30 who received the YFV17D yellow fever vaccine.

This clonotype was detected many times. V gene TRBV27 combines with J gene TRBJ2-5; D is unresolved. V lost 4 bases and J 1 base, leaving 13 bases between the germline ends. The germline V gene encodes CDR1 MNHEY and CDR2 SMNVEV (reference sequence). CDR3 length: 15 residues. This CDR3 is CASSSPDWGQETQYF. The CDR3, as DNA: TGTGCCAGCAGTTCCCCCGACTGGGGCCAAGAGACCCAGTACTTC.

The chain uses TRBV5-1 and TRBJ2-5; D gene ambiguous. Trimming left V 0 bases short and J 5 bases short, with 17 bases between. The CDR3 totals 16 residues. Germline CDR1 SGHRS, CDR2 YFSETQ. This chain's CDR3 is CASSLVPGNKWETQYF. DNA of the CDR3: TGCGCCAGCAGCTTGGTCCCGGGTAATAAATGGGAGACCCAGTACTTC.

In its sample, this clonotype was seen many times. The rearrangement uses TRBV11-1 and TRBJ2-2, with TRBD1 matching 8 bases. The CDR3 length is 18 residues. CDR1 and CDR2 from the germline V gene are SGHAT and FQDESV (reference sequence). Trimming cost V 5 bases and J 4 bases; bases outside gene matches: 15. CDR3 in amino acids: CASSPTTQGAQSTGELFF. As DNA, the CDR3 is TGTGCCAGCAGCCCAACCACCCAGGGGGCGCAATCCACCGGGGAGCTGTTTTTT.

This clonotype showed up just a few times. The chain couples TRBV7-2 to TRBJ2-7; a weak D match, TRBD2 (5 bases). V dropped 1 base and J dropped 3 bases, with 10 bases sitting between them. The CDR3 length is 14 residues. CDR1 is SGHTA, CDR2 FQGNSA, per germline. The CDR3 region is CASSLDAGLYEQYV. In DNA, the CDR3 is TGTGCCAGCAGCTTAGACGCGGGTCTCTACGAGCAGTACGTC.

This clonotype was observed a few times. The chain carries TRBV4-3 and TRBJ1-3; 8 nucleotides match TRBD1. J gave up 2 bases and V 3 bases, and 6 bases lay outside the gene matches. Germline CDR1 and CDR2: LGHNA and YSLEER. The CDR3 totals 16 residues. The CDR3 is CASSQDRVIAGNTIYF. In DNA form, the CDR3 reads TGCGCCAGCAGCCAGGACAGGGTTATAGCTGGAAACACCATATATTTT.

A few counts support this clonotype. This sequence joins TRBV21-1 and TRBJ1-2. TRBV21-1 has pseudogene status. The CDR3 has 16 amino acids. The CDR3 nucleotides read TGTGCCAGCAGCAAGTTTTGTGCGGGTCCCTCATATGGCTACACCTTC. Translation gives CASSKFCAGPSYGYTF.

This clonotype appeared a few times. The chain has TRBV19 and TRBJ2-7; D possibly uses TRBD1 or TRBD2 (6 bases each). Trimming left V 5 bases short and J 0 bases short, with 14 bases between. This CDR3 has 15 residues. Germline values: CDR1 LNHDA, CDR2 SQIVND (reference sequence). CDR3 DNA: TGTGCCAGTAGTCGAAGGGGGGAAGACTCCTACGAGCAGTACTTC. Residues: CASSRRGEDSYEQYF.

The gene calls are TRBV7-2 and TRBJ2-3; 9 bases fit TRBD2. The V gene's germline CDR1 is SGHTA and CDR2 FQGNSA. CDR3 length equals 16 residues. V dropped 5 bases and J dropped 2; count of bases not matched to a gene: 8. DNA for the CDR3: TGTGCCAGCAGCCGTAGACTAGCGGAGTTCACAGATACGCAGTATTTT. Encoded protein: CASSRRLAEFTDTQYF. Drawing the rest from reference TRBV7-2 and TRBJ2-3, the complete variable domain is GAGVSQSPSNKVTEKGKDVELRCDPISGHTALYWYRQSLGQGLEFLIYFQGNSAPDKSGLPSDRFSAERTGGSVSTLTIQRTQQEDSAVYLCASSRRLAEFTDTQYFGPGTRLTVL.

This clonotype was picked up many times. The rearrangement joins TRBV7-6 to TRBJ2-1; D is possibly TRBD2 (5 bases). Trimming cost V 4 bases and J 4 bases, with 14 bases left between them. CDR3 length equals 15 residues. Germline values: CDR1 SGHVS, CDR2 FNYEAQ. The CDR3 DNA reads TGTGCCAGCAGCTATCAAGCGGAGGATTACAATGAGCAGTTCTTC. Protein product: CASSYQAEDYNEQFF.

This clonotype was picked up many times. V gene TRBV12-3 or TRBV12-4 combines with J gene TRBJ1-2; TRBD1 matches 7 bases. The CDR3 runs 13 residues. J was trimmed by 0 bases and V by 8 bases; bases with no gene match: 3. CDR3 residues: CASGDSTNYGYTF. In nucleotides, the CDR3 is TGTGCCAGCGGGGACAGTACTAACTATGGCTACACCTTC.

This rearrangement joins TRBV5-1 to TRBJ2-5, with a weak D call TRBD2 (5 bases). The germline V gene has CDR1 SGHRS and CDR2 YFSETQ. The CDR3 has 14 residues. Trimming took off 4 bases at V and 5 bases at J, with 15 bases between the two ends. CDR3 sequence (DNA): TGCGCCAGCAGCCCGGAGGCTGGCGCGGAGACCCAGTACTTC. This sequence encodes CASSPEAGAETQYF.

This clonotype was observed a few times. This chain connects TRBV12-3 or TRBV12-4 to TRBJ2-1; no reliable D call. This CDR3 contains 13 residues. V was trimmed by 3 bases and J by 7 bases, leaving 10 bases between them. The CDR3 is CASSLGPLNEQFF. CDR3 coding DNA: TGTGCCAGCAGTTTGGGCCCCCTTAATGAGCAGTTCTTC.

The CDR3 DNA sequence: TGTGCCAGCAGCCGCTTTACAGGGGGGTATGAGCAGTTCTTC. Its translation is CASSRFTGGYEQFF. V and J are TRBV4-2 and TRBJ2-1, with 8 positions matching TRBD1. Germline CDR1 is LGHNA and CDR2 is YNFKEQ. V dropped 4 bases and J dropped 8; count of bases not matched to a gene: 7. This CDR3 has 14 residues.

This clonotype occurred many times. The chain links TRBV3-1 to TRBJ2-3, with D possibly called TRBD1 or TRBD2 (5 bases each). Germline CDR1 LGHDT, CDR2 YNNKEL (reference sequence). The germline V and J ends were trimmed by 4 bases and 1 base, with 9 bases remaining between them. The CDR3 runs to 14 residues. The CDR3 protein is CASSPGAGTDTQYF. The CDR3 coding sequence is TGTGCCAGCAGCCCCGGGGCGGGCACAGATACGCAGTATTTT.

This rearrangement joins TRBV27 to TRBJ2-7; 9 bases are a match to TRBD1. This CDR3 comprises 13 residues. V shed 5 bases and J 7 bases; nucleotides not matched to a gene: 6. In germline, CDR1 is MNHEY, CDR2 SMNVEV (reference sequence). The CDR3: CASSAGTGYEQYV. CDR3 coding DNA: TGTGCCAGCAGTGCGGGGACAGGGTATGAGCAGTACGTC.

This clonotype was seen only a few times. The V gene is TRBV6-5, the J gene TRBJ2-7, with D unresolved. With 8 bases removed from V and 4 bases from J, the gap between germline ends came to 12 bases. Germline lookup yields CDR1 MNHEY and CDR2 SVGAGI. The CDR3 loop spans 12 amino acids. CDR3 in amino acids: CASAGSGYEQYF. The CDR3 coding sequence is TGTGCCAGCGCCGGTTCCGGGTACGAGCAGTACTTC.

In its sample, this clonotype was seen many times. The chain links TRBV20-1 to TRBJ2-6; 10 nucleotides line up with TRBD1. Germline-derived CDR1 and CDR2 are DFQATT and SNEGSKA (reference sequence). CDR3 size: 15 residues. J gave up 0 bases and V 6 bases, and 2 bases lay outside the gene matches. The CDR3 is CSARQGASGANVLTF. DNA of the CDR3: TGCAGTGCGAGACAGGGGGCCTCTGGGGCCAACGTCCTGACTTTC.

The chain combines TRBV6-5 with TRBJ1-5; 12 nucleotides align to TRBD1. Per germline, CDR1 MNHEY and CDR2 SVGAGI. CDR3 length equals 17 residues. V shed 1 base and J 8 bases; nucleotides not matched to a gene: 9. The CDR3 sequence: CASSYLTGQGAGEPQHF. The CDR3 region has the DNA TGTGCCAGCAGTTACTTGACGGGACAGGGGGCTGGAGAGCCCCAGCATTTT.

V gene TRBV15 combines with J gene TRBJ1-5; D remains ambiguous. Germline CDR1 is LNHNV and CDR2 is YYDKDF (reference sequence). Trimming removed 0 bases from V and 7 bases from J, with 7 bases in between. The CDR3 is 13 residues long. The CDR3 protein is CATSREEEQPQHF. CDR3 DNA: TGTGCCACCAGCAGAGAAGAGGAACAGCCCCAGCATTTT.

The chain uses TRBV4-1 and TRBJ2-1, with 12 bases that match TRBD2. Trimming took 7 bases from V and 8 from J; bases not matched to a gene: 12. From germline, CDR1 is MGHRA and CDR2 YSYEKL. This CDR3 is built from 16 residues. The CDR3 spells CASKRVLAGGSDEQFF. In nucleotides, the CDR3 is TGCGCCAGCAAGAGGGTACTAGCGGGGGGTAGTGATGAGCAGTTCTTC.

This clonotype has more than one count but fewer than ten. V is TRBV6-5 and J is TRBJ2-7; D is unresolved. The germline V gene encodes CDR1 MNHEY and CDR2 SVGAGI. The CDR3 consists of 14 residues. The V and J ends lost 5 bases and 0 bases respectively, with 11 bases between them. The CDR3 DNA follows: TGTGCCAGCAGTCCCCGGACGGCCTCCTACGAGCAGTACGTC. Encoded protein: CASSPRTASYEQYV.

This sequence joins TRBV5-1 and TRBJ2-2; 9 bases agree with TRBD2. CDR3 size: 17 residues. Germline CDR1 SGHRS, CDR2 YFSETQ. J gave up 0 bases and V 4 bases, and 7 bases lay outside the gene matches. The CDR3 DNA is TGCGCCAGCAGCCCGACGACTAGCGGTACGAACACCGGGGAGCTGTTTTTT. It codes for CASSPTTSGTNTGELFF.

There are many counts of this clonotype. V is TRBV29-1 and J is TRBJ2-1; possibly TRBD2 for D (5 bases). V was pared by 6 bases and J by 8 bases, with 14 bases between. The germline CDR1 and CDR2 sequences are SQVTM and ANQGSEA. CDR3 length equals 12 residues. This chain's CDR3 is CSVGFNGDEQFF. For the CDR3, the DNA is TGCAGCGTGGGATTTAACGGGGATGAGCAGTTCTTC.